These 8 T cell receptor beta chains originate from one sample sequenced in a study of shared clonotypes between healthy human individuals. Using immunoSEQ multiplex PCR, the repertoire was profiled, and TCRdb retains in-frame clones only, with some absent. The top ten hold roughly 0.65% of the sample, which has over a million clones, approximately 80% seen once. The sample taken for sequencing was memory CD4+ T cells from PBMCs. Subset noted: CD45RA-negative fraction. Receptor source: a man younger than 35 in good health. Some clones in this sample may be carry-over from other donors' samples.

The chain is built from TRBV4-1 and TRBJ2-2, with no clear D. The CDR3 sequence is 15 residues long. CDR1 is MGHRA and CDR2 is YSYEKL in the germline V gene. Trimming took off 4 bases at V and 0 bases at J, with 9 bases between the two ends. The CDR3 nucleotides are TGCGCCAGCAGCCTCTTAACAGCGAACACCGGGGAGCTGTTTTTT. Its translation: CASSLLTANTGELFF.

This clone was recorded a few times. V usage is TRBV29-1 and J usage is TRBJ2-7; TRBD1 aligns across 8 bases. The germline V gene encodes CDR1 SQVTM and CDR2 ANQGSEA. Unmatched junction bases numbered 11, after V lost 7 bases and J lost 9 bases. CDR3 length: 12 amino acids. CDR3 nucleotides: TGCAGCGCTCAGGGACAGGCTACCGCGCAGTACTTC. Its translation: CSAQGQATAQYF.

About this clone itself: The same CDR3 is also encoded by other DNA sequences in this sample. The chain employs TRBV5-1 and TRBJ2-7; 9 bases are shared with TRBD1. The CDR3 runs 14 residues. Per germline, CDR1 SGHRS and CDR2 YFSETQ. V was pared by 4 bases and J by 0 bases, with 2 bases of the junction left unmatched. The CDR3 region is CASSPTGGSYEQYF. The CDR3 DNA follows: TGCGCCAGCAGCCCGACAGGGGGCTCCTACGAGCAGTACTTC.

This chain joins TRBV5-4 and TRBJ1-3, with TRBD1 as a possible D gene (6 bases). V gave up 4 bases and J gave up 3 bases, with 11 bases separating them. The length of the CDR3 is 14 residues. Germline CDR1 SGHNT, CDR2 YYREEE (reference sequence). The CDR3 here is CASSPRGIGNTIYF. The CDR3 region has the DNA TGTGCCAGCAGCCCCAGGGGAATTGGAAACACCATATATTTT.

V gene TRBV7-2 combines with J gene TRBJ1-3; no definite D call. The CDR3 length is 13 residues. Germline V gives CDR1 SGHTA, CDR2 FQGNSA. The V and J ends lost 3 bases and 3 bases respectively, with 6 bases between them. The CDR3: CASSFDGGNTIYF. The CDR3 DNA is TGTGCCAGCAGCTTCGACGGTGGAAACACCATATATTTT. Filled out from reference TRBV7-2 and TRBJ1-3, the complete variable domain reads GAGVSQSPSNKVTEKGKDVELRCDPISGHTALYWYRQSLGQGLEFLIYFQGNSAPDKSGLPSDRFSAERTGGSVSTLTIQRTQQEDSAVYLCASSFDGGNTIYFGEGSWLTVV.

A note on this clone: One junction end disagrees with the germline gene, perhaps due to a read error. The rearrangement uses TRBV5-1 and TRBJ1-4; D is perhaps TRBD1 (6 bases). The CDR3 covers 15 residues. CDR1 is SGHRS, CDR2 YFSETQ, per germline. Written as DNA, the CDR3 is TGCGCCAACAGCCGGCAGGGGTCAACTAATGAAAAACTGTTTTTT. Its translation: CANSRQGSTNEKLFF.

This chain joins TRBV5-5 and TRBJ1-4; 9 nucleotides agree with TRBD1. With V trimmed by 4 bases and J by 8 bases, 6 bases remained unmatched. Germline CDR1 is SGHKS and CDR2 is YYEKEE (reference sequence). This CDR3 region has 14 residues. In nucleotides, the CDR3 is TGTGCCAGCAGCACTGGGACAGGGCCCGAAAAACTGTTTTTT. Translation: CASSTGTGPEKLFF. Combining the CDR3 with reference TRBV5-5 and TRBJ1-4 gives the whole variable domain DAGVTQSPTHLIKTRGQQVTLRCSPISGHKSVSWYQQVLGQGPQFIFQYYEKEERGRGNFPDRFSARQFPNYSSELNVNALLLGDSALYLCASSTGTGPEKLFFGSGTQLSVL.

The rearrangement joins TRBV28 to TRBJ2-6; TRBD1 might be the D (5 bases). CDR3 length: 21 amino acids. V lost 3 bases to trimming and J lost 0 bases, with 24 bases between them. CDR1 and CDR2 (germline): MDHEN, SYDVKM. This chain's CDR3 is CASSFLVKVKTASSGANVLTF. The DNA of the CDR3 is TGTGCCAGCAGTTTCCTCGTGAAAGTGAAGACAGCCAGCTCTGGGGCCAACGTCCTGACTTTC.